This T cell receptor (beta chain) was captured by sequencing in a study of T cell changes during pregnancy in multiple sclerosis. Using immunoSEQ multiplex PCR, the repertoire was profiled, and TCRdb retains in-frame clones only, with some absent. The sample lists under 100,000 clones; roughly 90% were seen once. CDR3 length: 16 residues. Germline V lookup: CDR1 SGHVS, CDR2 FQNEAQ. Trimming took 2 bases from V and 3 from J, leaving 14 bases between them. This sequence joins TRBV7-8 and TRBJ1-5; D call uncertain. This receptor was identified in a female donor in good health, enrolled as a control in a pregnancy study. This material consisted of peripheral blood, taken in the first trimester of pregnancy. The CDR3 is CASSLSAGTYNQPQHF. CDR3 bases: TGTGCCAGCAGCTTATCGGCGGGCACTTACAATCAGCCCCAGCATTTT.